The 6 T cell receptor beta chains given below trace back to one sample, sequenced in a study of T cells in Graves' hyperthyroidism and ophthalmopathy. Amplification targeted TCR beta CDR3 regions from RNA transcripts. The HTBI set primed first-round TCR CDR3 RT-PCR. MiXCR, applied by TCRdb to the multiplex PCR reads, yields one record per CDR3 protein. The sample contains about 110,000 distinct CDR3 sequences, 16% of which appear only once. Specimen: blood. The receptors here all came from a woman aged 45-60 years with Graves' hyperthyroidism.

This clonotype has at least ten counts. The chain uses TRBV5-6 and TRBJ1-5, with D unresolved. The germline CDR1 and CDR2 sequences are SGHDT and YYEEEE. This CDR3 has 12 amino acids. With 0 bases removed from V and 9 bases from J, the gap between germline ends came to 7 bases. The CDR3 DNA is TGTGCCAGCAGCTTGGAGGACGGGCCCCAGCATTTT. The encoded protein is CASSLEDGPQHF.

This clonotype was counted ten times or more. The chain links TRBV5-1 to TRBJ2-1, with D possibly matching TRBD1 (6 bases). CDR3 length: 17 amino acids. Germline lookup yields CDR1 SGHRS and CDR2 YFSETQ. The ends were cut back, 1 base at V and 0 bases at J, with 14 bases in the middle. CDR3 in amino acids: CASSLTGRGSSYNEQFF. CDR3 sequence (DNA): TGCGCCAGCAGCTTGACAGGCAGGGGAAGCTCCTACAATGAGCAGTTCTTC.

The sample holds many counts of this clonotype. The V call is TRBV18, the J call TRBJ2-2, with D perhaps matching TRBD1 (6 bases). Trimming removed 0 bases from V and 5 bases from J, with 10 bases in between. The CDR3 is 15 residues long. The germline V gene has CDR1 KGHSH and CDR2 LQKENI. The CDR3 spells CASSPPMRGTGELFF. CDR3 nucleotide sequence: TGTGCCAGCTCACCACCGATGAGGGGGACCGGGGAGCTGTTTTTT.

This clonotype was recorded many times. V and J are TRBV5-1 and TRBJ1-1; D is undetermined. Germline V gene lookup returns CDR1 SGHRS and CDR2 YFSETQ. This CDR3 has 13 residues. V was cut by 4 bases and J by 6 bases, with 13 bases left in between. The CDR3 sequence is CASSLGLSAEAFF. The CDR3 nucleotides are TGCGCCAGCAGCCTAGGGCTTTCGGCTGAAGCTTTCTTT.

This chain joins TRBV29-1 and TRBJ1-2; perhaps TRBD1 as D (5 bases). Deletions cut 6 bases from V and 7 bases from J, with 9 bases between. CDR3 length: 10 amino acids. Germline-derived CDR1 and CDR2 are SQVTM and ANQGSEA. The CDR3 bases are TGCAGCGTGGGGGACCTTGGCTACACCTTC. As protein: CSVGDLGYTF.

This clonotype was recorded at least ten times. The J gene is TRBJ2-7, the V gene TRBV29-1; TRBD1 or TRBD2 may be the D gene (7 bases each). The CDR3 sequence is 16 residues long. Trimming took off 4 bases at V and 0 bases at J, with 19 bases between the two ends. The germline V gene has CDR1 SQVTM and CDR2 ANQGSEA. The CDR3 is CSVVPGGDWSSYEQYF. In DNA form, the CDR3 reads TGCAGCGTTGTGCCAGGGGGGGATTGGAGCTCCTACGAGCAGTACTTC.